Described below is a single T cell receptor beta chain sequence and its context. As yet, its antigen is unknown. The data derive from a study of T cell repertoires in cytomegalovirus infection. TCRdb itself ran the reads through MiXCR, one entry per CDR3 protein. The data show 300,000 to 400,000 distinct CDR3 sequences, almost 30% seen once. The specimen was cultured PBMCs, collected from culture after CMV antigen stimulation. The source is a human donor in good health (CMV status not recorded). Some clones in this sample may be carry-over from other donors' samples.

This CDR3 is CASSQASYGYTF. CDR3 DNA: TGTGCCAGCAGTCAGGCCTCCTATGGCTACACCTTC. The genes are TRBV2 and TRBJ1-2; D uncertain. The CDR3 totals 12 residues. CDR1 is SNHLY, CDR2 FYNNEI, per germline. Between the trimmed V and J ends, which lost 5 bases and 4 bases, there was a span of 8 bases.